This is a list of T cell receptor beta chains from one sample in a study of blood T cell repertoires in COVID-19. Here immunoSEQ multiplex PCR was the method, and the copy in TCRdb shows in-frame clones only, minus some. The sample lists 200,000 to 300,000 clones; around four fifths were seen once. Sequencing was done on a sample of peripheral blood. These receptors all stem from a woman aged 55 to 70 with active or convalescent COVID-19. Both conserved end residues are part of each CDR3. D genes are given only for firm matches. Not every row has a clone size; where given, it reads once, few, many or a size class.

j_call	d_call	v_call	clone_size	cdr3_aa	cdr3_nt
TRBJ2-1	NA	TRBV11-2	NA	CASSPPGRRAEQFF	TGTGCCAGCAGCCCCCCTGGAAGGCGGGCAGAGCAGTTCTTC
TRBJ1-6	NA	TRBV7-8	NA	CASSLSQGSNSPLHF	TGTGCCAGCAGCTTAAGTCAGGGGTCAAATTCACCCCTCCACTTT
TRBJ2-5	TRBD2	TRBV4-2	NA	CASSQDLTSGRETQYF	TGTGCCAGCAGCCAAGATCTGACTAGCGGGAGGGAGACCCAGTACTTC
TRBJ1-6	TRBD1	TRBV15	NA	CATSADRGNSPLHF	TGTGCCACCAGCGCCGACAGGGGCAATTCACCCCTCCACTTT
TRBJ2-5	NA	TRBV5-4	NA	CASSTGQRETQYF	TGTGCCAGCAGCACCGGCCAGAGGGAGACCCAGTACTTC
TRBJ2-4	NA	TRBV5-4	NA	CASERDGIQYF	TGTGCCAGCGAGAGAGATGGCATTCAGTACTTC
TRBJ2-3	TRBD2	TRBV10-3	NA	CAITDPGLAGGRGTQYF	TGTGCCATCACTGACCCGGGACTAGCGGGGGGCCGAGGTACGCAGTATTTT
TRBJ2-2	NA	TRBV7-2	NA	CASSWAGGELFF	TGTGCCAGCAGCTGGGCTGGCGGGGAGCTGTTTTTT
TRBJ1-1	NA	TRBV27	NA	CASSLGRGFVYTEAFF	TGTGCCAGCAGTTTGGGGAGGGGGTTTGTTTACACTGAAGCTTTCTTT
TRBJ1-5	NA	TRBV19	NA	CATLAGYSNQPQHF	TGTGCCACCCTGGCAGGGTATAGCAATCAGCCCCAGCATTTT
TRBJ2-1	TRBD2	TRBV5-1	NA	CASRLDWREGNEQFF	TGCGCCAGCAGGCTGGACTGGCGGGAGGGAAATGAGCAGTTCTTC
TRBJ1-3	TRBD1	TRBV12-3/TRBV12-4	NA	CASRRQGSNTIYF	TGTGCCAGCAGGCGACAGGGCTCAAACACCATATATTTT
TRBJ2-1	NA	TRBV27	NA	CATKGVSPEQFF	TGTGCCACTAAGGGGGTTTCTCCTGAGCAGTTCTTC
TRBJ2-7	TRBD2	TRBV10-3	once	CAISESGSSGLHEQYF	TGTGCCATCAGTGAGTCTGGGTCTAGCGGGTTACACGAGCAGTACTTC
TRBJ1-1	TRBD1	TRBV7-3	NA	CASSLSGQANTEAFF	TGTGCCAGCAGCCTCTCGGGACAGGCGAACACTGAAGCTTTCTTT
TRBJ2-2	TRBD1	TRBV6-5	NA	CASSARQGIGELFF	TGTGCCAGCAGCGCCAGACAGGGAATCGGGGAGCTGTTTTTT
TRBJ2-1	TRBD2	TRBV15	NA	CATSWASGRVNEQFF	TGTGCCACCAGCTGGGCAAGCGGGAGGGTCAATGAGCAGTTCTTC
TRBJ1-4	NA	TRBV27	NA	CASSLVFSSYEKLFF	TGTGCCAGCAGTTTGGTTTTTTCGAGTTATGAAAAACTGTTTTTT
TRBJ1-1	TRBD1	TRBV11-2	NA	CASSPTRGPRNTEAFF	TGTGCCAGCAGCCCGACCAGGGGGCCACGGAACACTGAAGCTTTCTTT
TRBJ1-1	NA	TRBV5-1	NA	CASSLRTTGVNTEAFF	TGCGCCAGCAGCTTGAGGACAACTGGGGTGAACACTGAAGCTTTCTTT
TRBJ1-2	NA	TRBV9	NA	CASSGTSRRGYTF	TGTGCCAGCAGCGGGACTTCTCGACGGGGCTACACCTTC
TRBJ1-1	TRBD1	TRBV9	once	CASHRTGGDGEAFF	TGTGCCAGCCACCGGACAGGGGGCGACGGTGAAGCTTTCTTT
TRBJ2-3	TRBD1	TRBV5-1	NA	CASSGTGRTDTQYF	TGCGCCAGCAGCGGGACAGGGAGAACAGATACGCAGTATTTT
TRBJ2-7	NA	TRBV4-2	NA	CASSQDRVNYEQYF	TGTGCCAGCAGCCAAGATCGGGTAAACTACGAGCAGTACTTC
TRBJ1-2	NA	TRBV10-3	NA	CAISVWGGANYGYTF	TGTGCCATCAGTGTGTGGGGGGGAGCTAACTATGGCTACACCTTC
TRBJ1-1	NA	TRBV4-1	NA	CASSQWGGETAEAFF	TGCGCCAGCAGCCAATGGGGCGGGGAGACCGCTGAAGCTTTCTTT